These T cell receptor beta chains were read from a single sample in a study of blood T cell repertoires in COVID-19. Measured with immunoSEQ multiplex PCR; TCRdb has only the in-frame clones, and not every one. The data show about 89,000 clones, with around three quarters seen just once and almost 50% held by the top ten. The sequencing input was peripheral blood. Source of these receptors: a human donor in a cohort sampled during active COVID-19. Each CDR3 is given with its conserved first and last residue. Fields, in order: CDR3 protein, CDR3 DNA, D gene, clone size, V gene, J gene. D genes are given only for firm matches. Size values are once, few and many counts, or a class for expanded clones, and some rows have none.

CDR3 protein: CASSLEPGAGGAPLHF
CDR3 DNA: TGTGCCAGCAGCTTAGAGCCGGGGGCGGGGGGGGCACCCCTCCACTTT
D gene: .
clone size: .
V gene: TRBV7-2
J gene: TRBJ1-6

CDR3 protein: CASSPLATPGTGELFF
CDR3 DNA: TGTGCCAGCAGCCCCCTAGCTACCCCGGGCACCGGGGAGCTGTTTTTT
D gene: .
clone size: .
V gene: TRBV7-9
J gene: TRBJ2-2

CDR3 protein: CASSSYRGLPGGYTF
CDR3 DNA: TGTGCCAGCAGTTCTTACAGGGGTCTCCCAGGGGGCTACACCTTC
D gene: TRBD1
clone size: .
V gene: TRBV27
J gene: TRBJ1-2

CDR3 protein: CASSYSRGGKKEKLFF
CDR3 DNA: TGTGCCAGCAGTTACTCGAGAGGAGGGAAGAAAGAAAAACTGTTTTTT
D gene: .
clone size: .
V gene: TRBV6-2/TRBV6-3
J gene: TRBJ1-4

CDR3 protein: CASSIRRTTGTEAFF
CDR3 DNA: TGTGCCAGTAGTATTCGGCGCACGACGGGCACTGAAGCTTTCTTT
D gene: .
clone size: once
V gene: TRBV19
J gene: TRBJ1-1

CDR3 protein: CASSLKGASSGNTIYF
CDR3 DNA: TGTGCCAGCAGCTTAAAGGGGGCGAGCTCTGGAAACACCATATATTTT
D gene: TRBD1
clone size: .
V gene: TRBV7-6
J gene: TRBJ1-3

CDR3 protein: CASSFDITDTQYF
CDR3 DNA: TGTGCCAGCAGCTTCGACATCACAGATACGCAGTATTTT
D gene: .
clone size: once
V gene: TRBV11-3
J gene: TRBJ2-3

CDR3 protein: CASSLQGSQPQHF
CDR3 DNA: TGTGCCAGCAGCTTACAGGGGAGTCAGCCCCAGCATTTT
D gene: TRBD1
clone size: .
V gene: TRBV5-5
J gene: TRBJ1-5

CDR3 protein: CASSPRLAGAETQYF
CDR3 DNA: TGCGCCAGCAGCCCGCGACTAGCGGGAGCAGAGACCCAGTACTTC
D gene: TRBD2
clone size: .
V gene: TRBV4-1
J gene: TRBJ2-5

CDR3 protein: CASKKAGTTYEQYF
CDR3 DNA: TGTGCCAGTAAGAAGGCCGGGACAACCTACGAGCAGTACTTC
D gene: .
clone size: .
V gene: TRBV19
J gene: TRBJ2-7

CDR3 protein: CASSVGQVDYNEQFF
CDR3 DNA: TGTGCCAGCAGCGTAGGACAGGTGGATTACAATGAGCAGTTCTTC
D gene: TRBD1
clone size: .
V gene: TRBV7-2
J gene: TRBJ2-1

CDR3 protein: CASSINRVAGANVLTF
CDR3 DNA: TGTGCCAGTAGCATTAACCGGGTCGCCGGGGCCAACGTCCTGACTTTC
D gene: .
clone size: .
V gene: TRBV19
J gene: TRBJ2-6

CDR3 protein: CASSPGNEQFF
CDR3 DNA: TGTGCCAGTAGTCCCGGCAATGAGCAGTTCTTC
D gene: .
clone size: .
V gene: TRBV19
J gene: TRBJ2-1

CDR3 protein: CASSHDSKNIQYF
CDR3 DNA: TGTGCCAGTAGCCATGACAGCAAAAACATTCAGTACTTC
D gene: .
clone size: .
V gene: TRBV19
J gene: TRBJ2-4

CDR3 protein: CATDSGGVRGEQYF
CDR3 DNA: TGTGCCACAGATAGCGGGGGGGTGCGGGGAGAGCAGTACTTC
D gene: TRBD2
clone size: .
V gene: TRBV15
J gene: TRBJ2-7

CDR3 protein: CASSLAARDTEAFF
CDR3 DNA: TGTGCCAGCAGTTTGGCGGCGCGAGACACTGAAGCTTTCTTT
D gene: .
clone size: .
V gene: TRBV28
J gene: TRBJ1-1

CDR3 protein: CASSQELIGAGAITEQFF
CDR3 DNA: TGTGCCAGCAGCCAAGAGTTAATCGGCGCGGGGGCTATCACTGAGCAGTTCTTC
D gene: .
clone size: few
V gene: TRBV4-2
J gene: TRBJ2-1

CDR3 protein: CASSLFDSQETQYF
CDR3 DNA: TGCGCCAGCAGCTTGTTCGACAGCCAAGAGACCCAGTACTTC
D gene: .
clone size: .
V gene: TRBV5-1
J gene: TRBJ2-5

CDR3 protein: CATSRVAGEGTGELFF
CDR3 DNA: TGTGCCACCAGCAGAGTGGCGGGAGAAGGTACCGGGGAGCTGTTTTTT
D gene: TRBD2
clone size: .
V gene: TRBV15
J gene: TRBJ2-2

CDR3 protein: CASSPLGGEANYGYTF
CDR3 DNA: TGTGCCAGCAGTCCCCTTGGGGGGGAGGCTAACTATGGCTACACCTTC
D gene: .
clone size: .
V gene: TRBV28
J gene: TRBJ1-2

CDR3 protein: CASSVTTTNEQFF
CDR3 DNA: TGTGCCAGCAGTGTAACGACTACAAATGAGCAGTTCTTC
D gene: .
clone size: .
V gene: TRBV9
J gene: TRBJ2-1

CDR3 protein: CASSLGRLAAYEQYF
CDR3 DNA: TGTGCCAGCAGCTTAGGGAGACTAGCAGCATACGAGCAGTACTTC
D gene: TRBD2
clone size: .
V gene: TRBV7-2
J gene: TRBJ2-7

CDR3 protein: CASSQGAGELFF
CDR3 DNA: TGTGCCAGCAGCCAAGGGGCGGGGGAGCTGTTTTTT
D gene: .
clone size: .
V gene: TRBV3-1/TRBV3-2
J gene: TRBJ2-2

CDR3 protein: CASSQDLGADTQYF
CDR3 DNA: TGTGCCAGCAGCCAAGATCTCGGAGCAGATACGCAGTATTTT
D gene: .
clone size: .
V gene: TRBV14
J gene: TRBJ2-3

CDR3 protein: CASSLQPDKETQYF
CDR3 DNA: TGCGCCAGCAGCTTGCAGCCGGACAAAGAGACCCAGTACTTC
D gene: .
clone size: .
V gene: TRBV5-1
J gene: TRBJ2-5

CDR3 protein: CASSDGFAGETQYF
CDR3 DNA: TGTGCCAGCAGTGATGGGTTTGCGGGAGAGACCCAGTACTTC
D gene: .
clone size: .
V gene: TRBV6-1
J gene: TRBJ2-5

CDR3 protein: CASSLQGAFATDTQYF
CDR3 DNA: TGTGCCAGCAGCTTGCAGGGGGCCTTTGCGACAGATACGCAGTATTTT
D gene: TRBD1
clone size: .
V gene: TRBV5-6
J gene: TRBJ2-3

CDR3 protein: CASSQGAFYNEQFF
CDR3 DNA: TGTGCCAGCAGTCAGGGGGCGTTCTACAATGAGCAGTTCTTC
D gene: TRBD1
clone size: .
V gene: TRBV2
J gene: TRBJ2-1

CDR3 protein: CASKTGGTTEAFF
CDR3 DNA: TGTGCCAGCAAGACAGGGGGAACAACTGAAGCTTTCTTT
D gene: TRBD1
clone size: .
V gene: TRBV18
J gene: TRBJ1-1

CDR3 protein: CASSPAYDVNTEAFF
CDR3 DNA: TGTGCCAGCTCACCAGCGTATGATGTGAACACTGAAGCTTTCTTT
D gene: .
clone size: few
V gene: TRBV18
J gene: TRBJ1-1

CDR3 protein: CASSLHGSGRNEQFF
CDR3 DNA: TGTGCCAGCAGCTTACACGGGAGTGGTAGGAATGAGCAGTTCTTC
D gene: .
clone size: .
V gene: TRBV11-2
J gene: TRBJ2-1

CDR3 protein: CATSDLSSVGGEQFF
CDR3 DNA: TGTGCCACCAGTGATCTCTCCTCCGTGGGGGGTGAGCAGTTCTTC
D gene: .
clone size: .
V gene: TRBV24-1
J gene: TRBJ2-1

CDR3 protein: CASSRTGTSSYEQYF
CDR3 DNA: TGTGCCAGCAGCCGGACCGGGACATCTTCCTACGAGCAGTACTTC
D gene: .
clone size: .
V gene: TRBV28
J gene: TRBJ2-7

CDR3 protein: CASSLSAGTSYEQYF
CDR3 DNA: TGTGCCAGCAGCTTGTCGGCGGGGACCTCCTACGAGCAGTACTTC
D gene: .
clone size: .
V gene: TRBV5-6
J gene: TRBJ2-7

CDR3 protein: CASSFSGVELFF
CDR3 DNA: TGTGCCAGTAGTTTCTCGGGTGTGGAGCTGTTTTTT
D gene: .
clone size: few
V gene: TRBV19
J gene: TRBJ2-2

CDR3 protein: CASSLQAPYEQYF
CDR3 DNA: TGCGCCAGCAGCTTGCAAGCGCCCTACGAGCAGTACTTC
D gene: .
clone size: .
V gene: TRBV5-1
J gene: TRBJ2-7

CDR3 protein: CASSDRSGSAQETQYF
CDR3 DNA: TGTGCCAGCAGTGATCGTAGCGGGTCAGCGCAAGAGACCCAGTACTTC
D gene: TRBD2
clone size: few
V gene: TRBV25-1
J gene: TRBJ2-5